The clone carrying this T cell receptor beta chain appeared many times. Its antigen is still unknown. These data come from a study of CD8+CD57+ T cells in acquired aplastic anemia. Study-level information: Each DNA sample taken from sorted CD4+ and CD8+ cells came to 3 to 4 ug on average. Study conclusions and caveats: In CD8+ cells, Simpson's diversity showed no significant difference between patients and controls.

Profiling that covered TCR beta VDJ and CDR3 relied on genomic DNA as its template. From the reads, TCRdb called clonotypes with MiXCR, one entry per CDR3 protein. The data show fewer than 150,000 distinct CDR3 sequences, with over 45% seen just once and 2.5% to 3% held by the top ten. The germline V and J ends were trimmed by 3 bases and 6 bases, with 12 bases remaining between them. Germline lookup yields CDR1 KGHSH and CDR2 LQKENI. The CDR3 has 15 residues. This chain joins TRBV18 and TRBJ1-6; TRBD1 might be the D (6 bases). Sequenced input: sorted CD4+, CD8+, or CD8+CD57+ T cells (not recorded which) from PBMCs. The sequence came from a human donor in good health, serving as a control. The CDR3: CASSPETGPNSPLHF. CDR3 coding DNA: TGTGCCAGCTCACCGGAGACAGGCCCTAATTCACCCCTCCACTTT. Full variable domain (rest looked up from reference TRBV18 and TRBJ1-6): NAGVMQNPRHLVRRRGQEARLRCSPMKGHSHVYWYRQLPEEGLKFMVYLQKENIIDESGMPKERFSAEFPKEGPSILRIQQVVRGDSAAYFCASSPETGPNSPLHFGNGTRLTVT.